This TCR beta chain stems from a study of T cells in Graves' hyperthyroidism and ophthalmopathy. CDR1 LNHNV and CDR2 YYDKDF come from the germline V gene (reference sequence). The CDR3 is 16 residues long. V was clipped by 1 base and J by 1 base; unmatched bases: 5. Ten or more counts support this clonotype. The TCR beta CDR3 regions underwent amplification using RNA transcripts as the source. TCR CDR3 underwent first-round RT-PCR with the HTBI primer set. In TCRdb, the multiplex PCR reads were re-called with MiXCR into one record per CDR3 protein. The sample has 540,000 or so distinct CDR3 sequences; around 45% are singletons.

The receptor comes from an adult woman with Graves' disease, either hyperthyroidism or ophthalmopathy (not recorded which). J is TRBJ2-5 and V is TRBV15, with 8 bases lining up with TRBD2. Sequencing used peripheral blood or thyroid tissue (not recorded which). Here the CDR3 DNA reads TGTGCCACCAGCAGAGGAGGGACTAGTCTCCAAGAGACCCAGTACTTC. Amino acid sequence: CATSRGGTSLQETQYF.